This T cell receptor (beta chain) comes out of a study of OX40 agonist ivuxolimab in advanced cancers. Overall study: Those enrolled were 82.7% male, with a mean age of around 55 years and ages from 23 to 79. Earlier treatment with anti-PD-1, anti-PD-L1 or anti-CTLA-4 was permitted, and 35% to 40% had received some.

This table comes from immunoSEQ multiplex PCR, and its TCRdb copy is limited to in-frame clones, with some not included. The sample consists of about 79,000 clones, just over 85% of them appearing once. This clone showed up just a few times. With baseline, cycle 4 day 1, and cycle 7 day 1 as timepoints, blood was sampled. The germline V gene encodes CDR1 SGHRS and CDR2 YFSETQ. The CDR3 covers 15 residues. V lost 1 base, J lost 3 bases, and 11 bases lay in between. This rearrangement joins TRBV5-1 to TRBJ2-1; D gene unclear. Material: CD4+ or CD8+ T cells sorted from blood, obtained in a trial of the OX40 agonist ivuxolimab. The sequence came from an adult with an advanced solid tumor such as melanoma, head and neck, liver or kidney cancer. The CDR3 spells CASSLTSNDYNEQFF. CDR3 DNA: TGCGCCAGCAGCTTGACCAGCAATGACTACAATGAGCAGTTCTTC.